Listed below are T cell receptor beta chains from one sample, sequenced in a study of Ad26.COV2.S vaccination and SARS-CoV-2 variants. Assay used: immunoSEQ multiplex PCR; TCRdb lists only in-frame clones, some missing. The table includes some 300,000 clones, around 83% detected once. The sequencing used peripheral blood, collected in a trial of Ad26.COV2.S vaccine versus placebo. Receptor source: a person aged 18-65 years who received the Ad26.COV2.S COVID-19 vaccine or a placebo. Both conserved end residues are part of each CDR3. The order of the fields is V gene, clone size, D gene, J gene, CDR3 protein, CDR3 DNA. The D gene is left open where the match is weak. Not all rows give a size; the values are once, few, many and, for expanded clones, a class.

TRBV11-3	NA	NA	TRBJ1-1	CASSLGSASSEAFF	TGTGCCAGCAGCTTAGGATCTGCTAGCTCTGAAGCTTTCTTT
TRBV19	NA	NA	TRBJ2-2	CASSIAANTGELFF	TGTGCCAGTAGTATTGCGGCGAACACCGGGGAGCTGTTTTTT
TRBV18	NA	NA	TRBJ2-7	CASSTPKGTRWEQYF	TGTGCCAGCTCAACACCCAAAGGGACCCGCTGGGAGCAGTACTTC
TRBV19	NA	NA	TRBJ1-5	CASKPGRENQPQHF	TGTGCCAGTAAGCCGGGACGGGAAAATCAGCCCCAGCATTTT
TRBV18	NA	TRBD2	TRBJ2-3	CASSPTLAGGTDTQYF	TGTGCCAGCTCACCTACACTAGCGGGGGGCACAGATACGCAGTATTTT
TRBV4-3	NA	TRBD2	TRBJ2-1	CASSQVVAGGTSYNEQFF	TGCGCCAGCAGCCAAGTAGTTGCGGGGGGCACCTCCTACAATGAGCAGTTCTTC
TRBV15	NA	TRBD1	TRBJ2-1	CATSRQGAYNEQFF	TGTGCCACCAGCAGGCAGGGGGCGTACAATGAGCAGTTCTTC
TRBV7-9	NA	NA	TRBJ1-6	CASSFTGADNSPLHF	TGTGCCAGCAGCTTTACCGGGGCGGATAATTCACCCCTCCACTTT
TRBV7-9	NA	NA	TRBJ1-4	CASSLDRASEKLFF	TGTGCCAGCAGCTTAGACAGGGCTTCGGAAAAACTGTTTTTT
TRBV10-1	NA	TRBD1	TRBJ2-2	CASSDFRTGPNTGELFF	TGCGCCAGCAGTGACTTCAGGACAGGGCCCAACACCGGGGAGCTGTTTTTT
TRBV9	NA	TRBD2	TRBJ2-3	CASSADLAGGTDTQYF	TGTGCCAGCAGCGCCGACTTAGCGGGGGGCACAGATACGCAGTATTTT
TRBV7-9	NA	NA	TRBJ2-1	CASRLVGIYNEQFF	TGTGCCAGCAGGCTAGTAGGGATCTACAATGAGCAGTTCTTC
TRBV1	NA	NA	TRBJ2-3	CTSSLGLAGGTWPDTQYF	TGCACCAGCAGCCTTGGACTAGCGGGGGGGACCTGGCCAGATACGCAGTATTTT
TRBV9	NA	NA	TRBJ1-5	CASSVDYSNQPQHF	TGTGCCAGCAGCGTAGATTATAGCAATCAGCCCCAGCATTTT
TRBV11-3	NA	NA	TRBJ1-6	CASSLGTDPRINSPLHF	TGTGCCAGCAGCTTAGGGACAGACCCTAGAATTAATTCACCCCTCCACTTT
TRBV19	NA	NA	TRBJ1-3	CASSMIHSGNTIYF	TGTGCCAGTAGTATGATTCACTCTGGAAACACCATATATTTT
TRBV7-8	NA	TRBD2	TRBJ2-7	CASSALAGGSYEQYF	TGTGCCAGCAGTGCACTAGCGGGGGGCTCCTACGAGCAGTACTTC
TRBV11-3	NA	TRBD2	TRBJ2-1	CASSSRLALMDEQFF	TGTGCCAGCAGCTCGCGACTAGCGCTGATGGATGAGCAGTTCTTC
TRBV6-1	NA	NA	TRBJ2-1	CASSERGRPSSDEQFF	TGTGCCAGCAGTGAAAGGGGGAGACCTAGCTCCGATGAGCAGTTCTTC
TRBV7-2	NA	NA	TRBJ2-1	CASSLAGNFINEQFF	TGTGCCAGCAGCTTAGCGGGGAATTTCATTAATGAGCAGTTCTTC
TRBV6-5	NA	TRBD1	TRBJ1-5	CASSAGTGNQPQHF	TGTGCCAGCAGCGCCGGGACAGGCAATCAGCCCCAGCATTTT
TRBV6-5	few	NA	TRBJ1-1	CASSYRGRAAEAFF	TGTGCCAGCAGTTACAGGGGTAGGGCGGCTGAAGCTTTCTTT
TRBV5-1	once	NA	TRBJ1-5	CASSLGSGEQPQHF	TGCGCCAGCAGCTTGGGGTCAGGGGAACAGCCCCAGCATTTT
TRBV11-2	NA	TRBD1	TRBJ2-1	CASSLERQGNEQFF	TGTGCCAGCAGCTTAGAGCGACAGGGCAATGAGCAGTTCTTC
TRBV13	NA	NA	TRBJ1-1	CASSSFSTGRDTEAFF	TGTGCCAGCAGCTCCTTTAGTACAGGGCGAGACACTGAAGCTTTCTTT
TRBV9	NA	NA	TRBJ2-5	CASSVGPQETQYF	TGTGCCAGCAGCGTAGGCCCCCAAGAGACCCAGTACTTC
TRBV30	NA	NA	TRBJ1-1	CAWTASLRNTEAFF	TGTGCCTGGACAGCATCTCTCAGGAACACTGAAGCTTTCTTT
TRBV5-4	NA	NA	TRBJ2-5	CASSIEETQYF	TGTGCCAGCAGCATCGAAGAGACCCAGTACTTC
TRBV2	NA	NA	TRBJ1-1	CASSEGEVSVAFF	TGTGCCAGCAGTGAAGGGGAGGTGTCAGTAGCTTTCTTT
TRBV3-1/TRBV3-2	NA	NA	TRBJ2-1	CASSQFSAEQFF	TGTGCCAGCAGCCAGTTTAGCGCCGAGCAGTTCTTC
TRBV7-9	NA	NA	TRBJ1-1	CASSYLAVNEAFF	TGTGCCAGCAGCTACTTAGCCGTGAACGAAGCTTTCTTT
TRBV3-1/TRBV3-2	NA	NA	TRBJ1-1	CASSLPPVGNTEAFF	TGTGCCAGCAGCCTTCCCCCGGTGGGGAACACTGAAGCTTTCTTT
TRBV6-5	once	TRBD1	TRBJ1-2	CASSYSSVGGDGYTF	TGTGCCAGCAGTTACTCATCTGTAGGGGGCGATGGCTACACCTTC
TRBV4-1	NA	NA	TRBJ1-2	CASSQDWGYTF	TGCGCCAGCAGCCAAGATTGGGGATACACCTTC
TRBV24-1	NA	NA	TRBJ1-5	CATSERVPQPQHF	TGTGCCACCAGTGAGCGGGTCCCACAGCCCCAGCATTTT
TRBV18	NA	TRBD1	TRBJ1-2	CASSSLQGDKDGYTF	TGTGCCAGCTCAAGCCTCCAGGGGGATAAGGATGGCTACACCTTC
TRBV30	NA	TRBD1	TRBJ1-5	CAWSTGVDQPQHF	TGTGCCTGGAGTACAGGGGTGGATCAGCCCCAGCATTTT
TRBV19	NA	TRBD1	TRBJ1-2	CASSEQTGTYGYTF	TGTGCCAGTAGTGAGCAGACAGGGACCTATGGCTACACCTTC
TRBV5-1	NA	NA	TRBJ2-3	CASSLDPGSTDTQYF	TGCGCCAGCAGCTTGGACCCGGGGAGCACAGATACGCAGTATTTT
TRBV19	NA	NA	TRBJ2-3	CASSSRRDTQYF	TGTGCCAGTAGTTCACGGAGGGATACGCAGTATTTT
TRBV6-5	NA	TRBD1	TRBJ1-2	CASSSGQVYGYTF	TGTGCCAGCAGTTCGGGACAGGTCTATGGCTACACCTTC
TRBV7-9	NA	TRBD1	TRBJ1-6	CASSLAGGNSPLHF	TGTGCCAGCAGCTTAGCAGGGGGCAATTCACCCCTCCACTTT
TRBV14	NA	NA	TRBJ2-3	CASRLADTQYF	TGTGCCAGCAGGTTGGCGGATACGCAGTATTTT
TRBV4-3	NA	TRBD1	TRBJ1-2	CASSQDSGQGAGYTF	TGCGCCAGCAGCCAAGATAGCGGACAGGGTGCTGGCTACACCTTC
TRBV5-1	once	TRBD1	TRBJ2-2	CASTGQGIATGELFF	TGCGCCAGCACCGGACAGGGAATTGCCACCGGGGAGCTGTTTTTT
TRBV5-4	NA	NA	TRBJ2-3	CASSLGRGEVDTQYF	TGTGCCAGCAGCTTGGGCAGGGGAGAGGTAGATACGCAGTATTTT
TRBV18	NA	NA	TRBJ1-3	CASSLTQGVWGNTIYF	TGTGCCAGCTCACTGACACAGGGAGTCTGGGGAAACACCATATATTTT
TRBV11-3	NA	TRBD2	TRBJ2-1	CASSLDSSGGVNEQFF	TGTGCCAGCAGCTTAGATTCTAGCGGGGGCGTCAATGAGCAGTTCTTC